The TCR beta chain under discussion was sequenced for a study of cytomegalovirus exposure and HLA in healthy donors. PCR primers comprised 60 Vbeta and 13 Jbeta primers. Sequenced by immunoSEQ multiplex PCR; TCRdb stores in-frame clones only, minus some. Found here are about 130,000 clones, roughly 74% of them singletons; the top ten hold 6.6%. On this clone itself: Antigen specificity is unknown.

The study, taken as a whole, reports: While the bulk of TCR sequences proved rare, some public TCRs turned up in many donors. The classifier was said to identify cytomegalovirus status with high specificity and sensitivity.

V gave up 3 bases and J gave up 6 bases; unmatched junction bases: 6. CDR1 is SGHTA, CDR2 FQGNSA, per germline. This CDR3 is 14 amino acids long. The material sequenced was PBMCs. This chain joins TRBV7-2 and TRBJ2-7; 9 nucleotides line up with TRBD2. This TCR derives from a man aged 40-55 years in good health and CMV-seropositive. CDR3 bases: TGTGCCAGCAGCTTCGGGACTAGCAATTCCGAGCAGTACTTC. Its protein is CASSFGTSNSEQYF. Variable domain in full (rest from reference TRBV7-2 and TRBJ2-7): GAGVSQSPSNKVTEKGKDVELRCDPISGHTALYWYRQSLGQGLEFLIYFQGNSAPDKSGLPSDRFSAERTGGSVSTLTIQRTQQEDSAVYLCASSFGTSNSEQYFGPGTRLTVT.